What follows describes a single T cell receptor beta chain. Primers for the PCR totalled 60 Vbeta and 13 Jbeta. Here immunoSEQ multiplex PCR was the method, and the copy in TCRdb shows in-frame clones only, minus some. The sample includes under 110,000 clones, 75% of them seen just once. The ends lost 5 bases at V and 1 base at J; junction bases unmatched: 12. Germline lookup yields CDR1 SEHNR and CDR2 FQNEAQ (reference sequence). The length of the CDR3 is 19 residues. This sample is drawn from a study of cytomegalovirus exposure and HLA in healthy donors. Study-level background: Previous work identified roughly 110 million unique TCR beta sequences from roughly 180 million T cells. There were 65 million to 85 million unique TCRs (from HLA-typed donors) in an early data release.

This sequence originates from a man in his forties in good health and CMV-seronegative. The chain is built from TRBV7-9 and TRBJ2-2, with 11 bases identical to TRBD1. Material for sequencing was PBMCs. CDR3 nucleotides: TGTGCCAGCAGCACCCGGACAGGGGGCCTCTTTATGAACACCGGGGAGCTGTTTTTT. Its translation: CASSTRTGGLFMNTGELFF.